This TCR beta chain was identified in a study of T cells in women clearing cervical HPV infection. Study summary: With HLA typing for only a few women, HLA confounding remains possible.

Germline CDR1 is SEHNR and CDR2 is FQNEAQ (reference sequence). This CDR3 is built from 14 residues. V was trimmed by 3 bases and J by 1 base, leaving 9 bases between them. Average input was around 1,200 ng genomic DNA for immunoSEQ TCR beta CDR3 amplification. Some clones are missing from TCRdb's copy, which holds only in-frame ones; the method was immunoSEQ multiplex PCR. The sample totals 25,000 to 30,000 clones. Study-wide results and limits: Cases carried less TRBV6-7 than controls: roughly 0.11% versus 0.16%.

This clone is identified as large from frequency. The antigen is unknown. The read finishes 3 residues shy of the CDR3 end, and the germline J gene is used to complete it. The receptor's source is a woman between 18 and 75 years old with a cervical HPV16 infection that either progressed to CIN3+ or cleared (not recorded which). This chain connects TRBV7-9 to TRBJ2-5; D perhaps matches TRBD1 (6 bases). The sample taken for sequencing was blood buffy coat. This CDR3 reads CASSFGQIQETQYF. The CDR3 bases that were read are TGTGCCAGCAGCTTCGGACAGATCCAAGAGACC. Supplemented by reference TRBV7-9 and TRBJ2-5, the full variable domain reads DTGVSQNPRHKITKRGQNVTFRCDPISEHNRLYWYRQTLGQGPEFLTYFQNEAQLEKSRLLSDRFSAERPKGSFSTLEIQRTEQGDSAMYLCASSFGQIQETQYFGPGTRLLVL.